The entry below gives a single T cell receptor (beta chain) sequence along with its context. Its antigen remains unidentified. V gave up 2 bases and J gave up 0 bases, with 11 bases separating them. Germline values: CDR1 SGHNT, CDR2 YYREEE (reference sequence). This CDR3 spans 16 amino acids. The data stem from a study of shared clonotypes between healthy human individuals. Study context: The plates for each donor numbered three CD4 naive, three CD4 memory, two CD8 naive and one CD8 memory. Study-level results: Memory subsets generally showed lower estimated richness than naive subsets.

As defined, naive CD8 cells were CD45RO-negative and positively selected for CCR7, with terminally differentiated effector memory CD45RA+ cells excluded. Several immunoSEQ 96-well plates shared each subset's DNA, each plate a replicate. Clones were sequenced by immunoSEQ multiplex PCR, and TCRdb holds only the in-frame ones, with some missing. The sample carries about 2 million clones, roughly 95% recorded once. The chain carries TRBV5-4 and TRBJ2-2, with D tentatively TRBD2 (5 bases). The sample was naive CD8+ T cells sorted from blood. The clonotype was recovered from a man aged 18 to 29 in good health. This CDR3 reads CASSLGYSANTGELFF. The CDR3 DNA sequence: TGTGCCAGCAGCTTAGGCTATAGCGCGAACACCGGGGAGCTGTTTTTT.